A selection of T cell receptor beta chains follows, all from one sample in a study of a mutant IDH1 vaccine in newly diagnosed glioma. The method was immunoSEQ multiplex PCR; TCRdb's version includes in-frame clones alone and lacks a portion of them. The sample holds approximately 60,000 clones, roughly 68% seen once. Their antigens remain unidentified. The sample here was PBMCs, taken from a glioma patient whose treatment included an IDH1 peptide vaccine. The receptors stem from a man over 45 with glioma. The CDR3 runs from the conserved cysteine through the conserved F or W. Fields, in order: D gene, J gene, clone size, V gene, CDR3 protein, CDR3 DNA. A D gene is named only where the DNA matches it firmly. Size tells how often a clone was seen (once, few, many) or the class of an expanded clone, and some rows leave it out.

TRBD2 TRBJ2-1 . TRBV2 CASSDPGGDEQFF TGTGCCAGCAGTGACCCTGGGGGGGATGAGCAGTTCTTC
TRBD1 TRBJ1-3 few TRBV5-4 CASLDRAGNTIYF TGTGCCAGCTTGGACAGGGCTGGAAACACCATATATTTT
TRBD1 TRBJ1-3 once TRBV7-8 CASSPQGPGWNTIYF TGTGCCAGCAGCCCACAGGGGCCAGGGTGGAACACCATATATTTT
. TRBJ2-1 once TRBV30 CAWSLGTPSLYNEQFF TGTGCCTGGAGCCTCGGGACTCCGTCCCTTTACAATGAGCAGTTCTTC
. TRBJ2-2 . TRBV29-1 CSVLVWGSAYRELFF TGCAGCGTTCTTGTTTGGGGCTCTGCCTACCGGGAGCTGTTTTTT
. TRBJ2-7 . TRBV5-1 CASSLDTPRDEQYF TGCGCCAGCAGCTTGGACACCCCAAGGGACGAGCAGTACTTC
TRBD2 TRBJ2-1 . TRBV6-5 CASSLQAGGYFEQFF TGTGCCAGCAGTCTACAAGCGGGGGGGTATTTTGAGCAGTTCTTC
TRBD1 TRBJ2-7 . TRBV7-2 CASSLGTGRSYEQYF TGTGCCAGCAGCTTAGGGACAGGGAGGTCCTACGAGCAGTACTTC
. TRBJ1-2 . TRBV5-5 CASSPGRSYGYTF TGTGCCAGCAGCCCGGGACGGAGCTATGGCTACACCTTC
. TRBJ1-2 . TRBV30 CAWSPQGSSGGYTF TGTGCCTGGAGTCCTCAGGGAAGTAGTGGGGGCTACACCTTC
. TRBJ2-3 . TRBV6-5 CASSSAGVGTDTQYF TGTGCCAGCAGTTCAGCAGGGGTTGGCACAGATACGCAGTATTTT
TRBD1 TRBJ2-2 . TRBV19 CASNVGQGLSGELFF TGTGCCAGTAATGTCGGACAGGGCTTGTCCGGGGAGCTGTTTTTT
. TRBJ1-5 . TRBV7-9 CASSLVLGDRQPQHF TGTGCCAGCAGCTTAGTGCTAGGCGACAGGCAGCCCCAGCATTTT
TRBD2 TRBJ2-1 . TRBV30 CAWSVMRGAGSYNEQFF TGTGCCTGGAGTGTAATGCGGGGGGCGGGCTCTTACAATGAGCAGTTCTTC
TRBD1 TRBJ1-5 . TRBV4-1 CASSSRTGENQPQHF TGCGCCAGCAGCTCCCGGACAGGTGAGAATCAGCCCCAGCATTTT
. TRBJ2-3 . TRBV29-1 CSVEKVGGRRTQYF TGCAGCGTTGAAAAGGTTGGTGGCCGGAGGACGCAGTATTTT
TRBD1 TRBJ2-5 . TRBV7-7 CASSLTGGGETQYF TGTGCTAGCAGCCTTACAGGGGGCGGAGAGACCCAGTACTTC
. TRBJ2-3 . TRBV7-7 CASSSTDKSTDTQYF TGTGCTAGCAGTTCAACAGACAAAAGCACAGATACGCAGTATTTT
. TRBJ2-7 . TRBV23-1 CASSPPREQYF TGCGCCAGCAGCCCACCTCGAGAGCAGTACTTC
. TRBJ2-7 . TRBV5-1 CASSWDTPSYEQYF TGCGCCAGCAGTTGGGACACACCCTCCTACGAGCAGTACTTC
TRBD1 TRBJ2-7 . TRBV29-1 CSVAGTGMNYEQYF TGCAGCGTGGCCGGGACAGGGATGAATTACGAGCAGTACTTC
. TRBJ1-5 . TRBV4-1 CASSHQELRRGNQPQHF TGCGCCAGCAGCCACCAGGAGCTAAGAAGGGGAAATCAGCCCCAGCATTTT
TRBD1 TRBJ2-2 . TRBV12-5 CASGTGVTGELFF TGTGCTAGTGGGACAGGGGTCACCGGGGAGCTGTTTTTT
TRBD1 TRBJ2-7 . TRBV5-4 CASSSGTGLYEQYF TGTGCCAGCAGTTCCGGGACAGGGCTCTACGAGCAGTACTTC
TRBD1 TRBJ1-5 . TRBV6-5 CASNTGGQGQPQHF TGTGCCAGCAACACAGGGGGACAGGGTCAGCCCCAGCATTTT
. TRBJ1-1 . TRBV5-4 CASSQSVNTEAFF TGCGCCAGCAGCCAATCAGTGAACACTGAAGCTTTCTTT
. TRBJ2-5 . TRBV9 CATSEGRGPRETQYF TGTGCCACCTCCGAGGGGAGGGGGCCTCGGGAGACCCAGTACTTC
TRBD2 TRBJ2-3 . TRBV11-2 CASSRVGQRGAMDTQYF TGTGCCAGCAGCCGCGTAGGACAGCGGGGGGCCATGGATACGCAGTATTTT
. TRBJ2-3 . TRBV2 CASSTGWSTDTQYF TGTGCCAGCAGTACAGGGTGGAGTACAGATACGCAGTATTTT
. TRBJ2-7 . TRBV27 CASSPRGGYLGEQYF TGTGCCAGCAGTCCAAGGGGGGGCTATCTGGGAGAGCAGTACTTC
. TRBJ2-5 . TRBV6-5 CASMAGDTTQEYF TGTGCCAGCATGGCGGGGGACACAACCCAGGAGTACTTC
. TRBJ2-1 . TRBV4-1 CASSQVRTGIHSYNEQFF TGCGCCAGCAGCCAAGTTAGAACGGGGATCCACTCCTACAATGAGCAGTTCTTC
. TRBJ2-2 . TRBV7-8 CASSGRIAGELFF TGTGCCAGCAGCGGAAGAATAGCCGGGGAGCTGTTTTTT
. TRBJ2-1 . TRBV15 CATSRDIRGDERNEQFF TGTGCCACCAGCAGAGATATAAGGGGGGACGAGAGGAATGAGCAGTTCTTC